Each of the 31 T cell receptor beta chains below was sequenced from the same sample in a study of blood T cell repertoires in COVID-19. The table came from immunoSEQ multiplex PCR; TCRdb's copy has only in-frame clones and leaves some out. The sample records about 93,000 clones, 85% to 90% being singletons. Sequencing was performed on peripheral blood. The receptors shown here come from a human donor with active COVID-19. The donor label of this sample is uncertain.

This rearrangement joins TRBV7-2 to TRBJ2-1, with D perhaps matching TRBD1 (6 bases). The CDR3 is 16 amino acids. The ends were cut back, 5 bases at V and 9 bases at J, with 23 bases in the middle. The germline V gene encodes CDR1 SGHTA and CDR2 FQGNSA. CDR3 DNA sequence: TGTGCCAGCAGCCCAGGGGCTGGACGTCTAGGGGGTGAGCAGTTCTTC. Amino acid sequence: CASSPGAGRLGGEQFF. Using reference TRBV7-2 and TRBJ2-1 for the parts outside the CDR3, the full variable domain is GAGVSQSPSNKVTEKGKDVELRCDPISGHTALYWYRQSLGQGLEFLIYFQGNSAPDKSGLPSDRFSAERTGGSVSTLTIQRTQQEDSAVYLCASSPGAGRLGGEQFFGPGTRLTVL.

This chain connects TRBV5-1 to TRBJ2-1; maybe TRBD2 (6 bases). Germline CDR1 and CDR2: SGHRS and YFSETQ. The CDR3 totals 16 residues. The V end was cut by 0 bases, the J end by 0 bases, with 10 bases between. The CDR3 nucleotides are TGCGCCAGCAGCTTGGATGGGCGGGGCTCCTACAATGAGCAGTTCTTC. Its translation is CASSLDGRGSYNEQFF.

CDR3 loop: CASSVLPAFDRAFFTDTQYF. In DNA, the CDR3 is TGTGCCAGCAGTGTTTTACCCGCTTTTGACAGGGCATTTTTCACAGATACGCAGTATTTT. The rearrangement uses TRBV2 and TRBJ2-3; the match to TRBD1 covers 7 bases. The CDR3 has 20 residues. The trim removed 4 bases at V and 2 bases at J, leaving 21 bases unmatched. Germline assignment: CDR1 SNHLY and CDR2 FYNNEI.

The V gene is TRBV4-3, the J gene TRBJ2-7, with TRBD2 matching 8 bases. The length of the CDR3 is 13 residues. The germline V gene encodes CDR1 LGHNA and CDR2 YSLEER. After removal of 3 bases from V and 2 bases from J, the junction contained 0 bases not matched to a gene. For the CDR3, the DNA is TGCGCCAGCAGCCAGGGACTAGCCTACGAGCAGTACTTC. As protein: CASSQGLAYEQYF.

The chain couples TRBV20-1 to TRBJ2-1; 9 bases are a match to TRBD1. The CDR3 is 15 residues long. Germline CDR1 DFQATT, CDR2 SNEGSKA (reference sequence). V was pared by 3 bases and J by 7 bases, with 10 bases of the junction left unmatched. The CDR3 sequence: CSASTGQGIYNEQFF. The CDR3 bases are TGCAGTGCTAGTACAGGACAGGGGATCTATAATGAGCAGTTCTTC.

The chain recombines TRBV6-1 with TRBJ1-2, with unresolved D. Trimming stripped 2 bases from V and 4 bases from J, with 11 bases between. CDR1 and CDR2 from the germline V gene are MNHNS and SASEGT. The CDR3 totals 14 residues. The CDR3 DNA is TGTGCCAGCAGTGAACCGGCGGGAGGCTATGGCTACACCTTC. It yields the protein CASSEPAGGYGYTF.

This clone was seen only a few times. The V gene is TRBV7-9, the J gene TRBJ1-2; TRBD1 agrees at 12 bases. This CDR3 comprises 16 residues. Per germline, CDR1 SEHNR and CDR2 FQNEAQ (reference sequence). V gave up 4 bases and J gave up 2 bases; unmatched junction bases: 5. CDR3 loop: CASSSPGQGANYGYTF. DNA of the CDR3: TGTGCCAGCAGCTCGCCGGGACAGGGGGCGAACTATGGCTACACCTTC. The full variable domain, with the rest looked up from reference TRBV7-9 and TRBJ1-2, is DTGVSQNPRHKITKRGQNVTFRCDPISEHNRLYWYRQTLGQGPEFLTYFQNEAQLEKSRLLSDRFSAERPKGSFSTLEIQRTEQGDSAMYLCASSSPGQGANYGYTFGSGTRLTVV.

The rearrangement links TRBV28 to TRBJ1-2; 9 nucleotides match TRBD1. Germline V CDR1 and CDR2: MDHEN, SYDVKM. The CDR3 contains 15 residues. J gave up 3 bases and V 8 bases, and 10 bases lay outside the gene matches. The CDR3 region has the DNA TGTGCCAGCTTCGGTCTGGACAGGGGAGACTATGGCTACACCTTC. This translates into CASFGLDRGDYGYTF.

The chain carries TRBV5-4 and TRBJ2-4, with a possible D match to TRBD2 (6 bases). This CDR3 is 15 amino acids long. Germline V gene data show CDR1 as SGHNT and CDR2 as YYREEE (reference sequence). V lost 0 bases and J lost 0, with 7 bases in between. CDR3 DNA sequence: TGTGCCAGCAGCTTGGCCGGGGGAGCCAAAAACATTCAGTACTTC. It encodes CASSLAGGAKNIQYF.

This chain links TRBV28 with TRBJ2-2; 9 bases fit TRBD1. This CDR3 region has 16 residues. Looked up from germline, CDR1 is MDHEN and CDR2 is SYDVKM. The V gene end was trimmed by 6 bases and the J gene end by 5 bases; junction bases not matched to a gene: 10. Here the CDR3 reads CASRGEGTGWTGELFF. CDR3 in DNA: TGTGCCAGCAGGGGCGAAGGGACAGGGTGGACCGGGGAGCTGTTTTTT.

This chain connects TRBV7-2 to TRBJ1-2, with 11 nucleotides matching TRBD1. V was pared by 2 bases and J by 6 bases, with 5 bases of the junction left unmatched. The CDR3 runs to 15 residues. Germline V gives CDR1 SGHTA, CDR2 FQGNSA. As DNA, the CDR3 is TGTGCCAGCAGCTTATACAGGACAGGGGGCGATGGCTACACCTTC. Its protein product is CASSLYRTGGDGYTF.

This rearrangement joins TRBV5-5 to TRBJ1-2, with TRBD1 matching over 9 bases. V trimming: 2 bases; J trimming: 3 bases; junction bases outside the gene matches: 5. Germline CDR1 is SGHKS and CDR2 is YYEKEE (reference sequence). This CDR3 spans 15 amino acids. CDR3 nucleotides: TGTGCCAGCAGCTTCCGGGACAGGGCGGACTATGGCTACACCTTC. It specifies CASSFRDRADYGYTF.

This chain joins TRBV19 and TRBJ1-5; 9 bases map to TRBD1. This CDR3 has 15 amino acids. Unmatched junction bases numbered 6, after V lost 3 bases and J lost 6 bases. Per germline, CDR1 LNHDA and CDR2 SQIVND (reference sequence). CDR3 residues: CASSMGTGIRQPQHF. DNA for the CDR3: TGTGCCAGTAGTATGGGGACAGGGATACGTCAGCCCCAGCATTTT.

V and J are TRBV6-5 and TRBJ1-5, with a weak D call TRBD1 (5 bases). The CDR3 extends over 15 amino acids. Trimming cost V 6 bases and J 5 bases, with 17 bases left between them. CDR1 and CDR2 from the germline V gene are MNHEY and SVGAGI. Here the CDR3 reads CASRRREAGHQPQHF. The DNA for the CDR3 is TGTGCCAGCAGACGCAGGGAGGCGGGGCATCAGCCCCAGCATTTT.

This rearrangement joins TRBV12-3 or TRBV12-4 to TRBJ2-7, with D possibly matching TRBD1 (5 bases). The V end lost 6 bases, the J end lost 6 bases, and 12 bases lay between the germline ends. CDR3 length: 12 amino acids. The CDR3 DNA sequence: TGTGCCAGCAGAACAGGAATAGGCGAGCAGTACTTC. Its translation: CASRTGIGEQYF.

The chain joins TRBV3-1 (or the pseudogene TRBV3-2) to TRBJ1-2; D not certain. Germline assignment: CDR1 LGHDT and CDR2 YNNKEL (reference sequence). V was shortened by 2 bases and J by 4 bases, with 8 bases between the two germline ends. The CDR3 is 13 residues long. CDR3 sequence (DNA): TGTGCCAGCAGCCAATCCATTTCCTATGGCTACACCTTC. Its translation: CASSQSISYGYTF.

The V call is TRBV2, the J call TRBJ2-2; weak D call: TRBD1 (6 bases). V was pared by 8 bases and J by 6 bases, with 16 bases between. This CDR3 contains 14 residues. Germline CDR1 and CDR2: SNHLY and FYNNEI. The CDR3 DNA is TGTGCCAGCCGAGGGACATTTTTATCCGGGGAGCTGTTTTTT. It yields the protein CASRGTFLSGELFF.

This chain uses TRBV7-2 with TRBJ1-5; D may be TRBD1 (5 bases). CDR1 is SGHTA, CDR2 FQGNSA, per germline. V was trimmed by 6 bases and J by 6 bases, leaving 18 bases between them. The CDR3 is 15 residues long. CDR3 DNA sequence: TGTGCCAGCAGTTTTACCACAGGAGACGGTCAGCCCCAGCATTTT. Translation gives CASSFTTGDGQPQHF.

The chain links TRBV5-4 to TRBJ2-7, with D possibly matching TRBD1 (6 bases). The germline CDR1 and CDR2 sequences are SGHNT and YYREEE (reference sequence). The length of the CDR3 is 15 residues. Trimming left V 2 bases short and J 5 bases short, with 17 bases between. CDR3 sequence (DNA): TGTGCCAGCAGCTTTCTTGACAGGTCTGGGCACGAGCAGTACTTC. The encoded protein is CASSFLDRSGHEQYF.

The rearrangement links TRBV7-2 to TRBJ2-3; 9 nucleotides line up with TRBD2. The CDR3 extends over 15 amino acids. Trimming at V came to 6 bases and at J to 0 bases, leaving 4 bases not matched to a gene. Germline V gene lookup returns CDR1 SGHTA and CDR2 FQGNSA. CDR3 in DNA: TGTGCCAGCAGATGGCGGGGGGGGAGCACAGATACGCAGTATTTT. This sequence encodes CASRWRGGSTDTQYF.

The gene calls are TRBV7-2 and TRBJ2-6; TRBD1 matches at 7 bases. This CDR3 contains 17 residues. The germline V gene encodes CDR1 SGHTA and CDR2 FQGNSA. V gave up 4 bases and J gave up 2 bases; unmatched junction bases: 8. CDR3 bases: TGTGCCAGCAGCTCCCAGTTGACAGGGACTGGGGCCAACGTCCTGACTTTC. This codes for CASSSQLTGTGANVLTF. The full variable domain, completed using reference TRBV7-2 and TRBJ2-6, is GAGVSQSPSNKVTEKGKDVELRCDPISGHTALYWYRQSLGQGLEFLIYFQGNSAPDKSGLPSDRFSAERTGGSVSTLTIQRTQQEDSAVYLCASSSQLTGTGANVLTFGAGSRLTVL.

The chain has TRBV7-9 and TRBJ1-4, with D possibly matching TRBD1 (5 bases). CDR1 is SEHNR and CDR2 is FQNEAQ in the germline V gene (reference sequence). V lost 3 bases, J lost 6 bases, and 23 bases lay in between. The CDR3 has 18 residues. The CDR3 nucleotides read TGTGCCAGCAGCTTGGGCAGGGTCGTTGGCTCCTTAGATGAAAAACTGTTTTTT. Protein product: CASSLGRVVGSLDEKLFF.

The chain recombines TRBV4-1 with TRBJ1-4; a possible D gene is TRBD1 (6 bases). The CDR3 sequence is 16 residues long. Looked up from germline, CDR1 is MGHRA and CDR2 is YSYEKL. V was clipped by 1 base and J by 8 bases, with 17 bases between them. CDR3 in amino acids: CASSQAELGGMEKLFF. CDR3 DNA sequence: TGCGCCAGCAGCCAAGCGGAATTAGGGGGAATGGAAAAACTGTTTTTT.

The genes are TRBV7-9 and TRBJ2-5; TRBD2 matches 11 bases. The V gene end was trimmed by 2 bases and the J gene end by 5 bases; junction bases not matched to a gene: 7. Germline CDR1 SEHNR, CDR2 FQNEAQ (reference sequence). The CDR3 spans 16 residues. The CDR3 is CASSLTTSGGRETQYF. The CDR3 DNA sequence: TGTGCCAGCAGCTTAACTACTAGCGGGGGCCGCGAGACCCAGTACTTC.

This clone appeared a single time. The rearrangement links TRBV4-2 to TRBJ2-3; TRBD2 matches 8 bases. The CDR3 covers 17 residues. V shed 1 base and J 1 base; nucleotides not matched to a gene: 7. The germline gives CDR1 LGHNA, CDR2 YNFKEQ. The CDR3 region is CASSQAPARGGTDTQYF. As DNA, the CDR3 is TGTGCCAGCAGCCAAGCGCCGGCGCGGGGGGGCACAGATACGCAGTATTTT.

CDR3 in DNA: TGTGCCACACGACTAGCGGGGGGCGAGACCCAGTACTTC. As protein: CATRLAGGETQYF. The chain recombines TRBV10-3 with TRBJ2-5, with 13 nucleotides matching TRBD2. V lost 10 bases and J lost 5; bases outside the gene matches: 4. The V gene's germline CDR1 is ENHRY and CDR2 SYGVKD. The CDR3 is made up of 13 amino acids.

This clone was found a few times. The CDR3, as DNA: TGCGCCAGCAGCCAAGATCAAGGGGGCATCACTAATGAAAAACTGTTTTTT. This encodes CASSQDQGGITNEKLFF. J is TRBJ1-4 and V is TRBV4-3, with 7 bases that match TRBD1. Germline V lookup: CDR1 LGHNA, CDR2 YSLEER. This CDR3 has 17 amino acids. Trimming at V came to 0 bases and at J to 2 bases, leaving 6 bases not matched to a gene.

The CDR3 bases are TGTGCCAGCAGCCCCAGCGGGGGGACCTCCTACGAGCAGTACTTC. Residues: CASSPSGGTSYEQYF. The chain employs TRBV7-2 and TRBJ2-7, with 9 nucleotides matching TRBD2. This CDR3 has 15 amino acids. Germline lookup yields CDR1 SGHTA and CDR2 FQGNSA. The V segment lost 5 bases and the J segment 0 bases; nucleotides outside the gene matches: 5.

V gene TRBV11-3 combines with J gene TRBJ1-3; D ambiguous. V was trimmed by 11 bases and J by 0 bases, leaving 14 bases between them. This CDR3 contains 14 residues. Germline values: CDR1 SGHNT, CDR2 YENEEA. The CDR3 bases are TGTGCCTACCGCCGTCCTAGCTCTGGAAACACCATATATTTT. It is translated as CAYRRPSSGNTIYF. Full variable domain (remainder filled in from reference TRBV11-3 and TRBJ1-3): EAGVVQSPRYKIIEKKQPVAFWCNPISGHNTLYWYLQNLGQGPELLIRYENEEAVDDSQLPKDRFSAERLKGVDSTLKIQPAELGDSAVYLCAYRRPSSGNTIYFGEGSWLTVV.

This rearrangement joins TRBV10-1 to TRBJ2-5, with 7 bases identical to TRBD1. The germline gives CDR1 WNHNN, CDR2 SYGVQD (reference sequence). The CDR3 spans 14 residues. With 5 bases clipped from V and 5 bases from J, the junction kept 8 bases outside the gene matches. CDR3 DNA sequence: TGCGCCAGCAGTCGACACTCCAGGGGGGAGACCCAGTACTTC. This translates into CASSRHSRGETQYF.

The rearrangement links TRBV28 to TRBJ1-4; TRBD1 might be the D (6 bases). CDR3 size: 15 residues. CDR1 and CDR2 from the germline V gene are MDHEN and SYDVKM. The V and J ends lost 4 bases and 6 bases respectively, with 15 bases between them. The CDR3, as DNA: TGTGCCAGCAGTTCGGGGGGCAGGGAAGATGAAAAACTGTTTTTT. This gives the protein CASSSGGREDEKLFF.